This T cell receptor beta chain was obtained from a study of blood T cell repertoires in COVID-19. V lost 0 bases, J lost 3 bases, and 6 bases lay in between. CDR3 length equals 13 residues. In germline, CDR1 is MGHRA, CDR2 YSYEKL. The participants were between about 18 and 90 years old and came from 24 US areas. Authors' data handling: Reference gene primer amplification yielded estimated nucleated cell counts. Here immunoSEQ multiplex PCR was the method, and the copy in TCRdb shows in-frame clones only, minus some. The V and J calls and clone size were taken over from that table, and D and trimming were inferred from the DNA. Here the sample spans more than 200,000 clones, roughly 91% being singletons. Worth noting for this clone: This sample also contains other DNA sequences that code for the same CDR3.

The sequenced sample was PBMCs or T cells enriched from blood (not recorded which). The J gene is TRBJ2-7, the V gene TRBV4-1; D is perhaps TRBD1 (6 bases). The receptor's source is a woman aged 25 to 45 with acute COVID-19. Written as DNA, the CDR3 is TGCGCCAGCAGCCAAGAGACAGGCTACGAGCAGTACTTC. Translated, it gives CASSQETGYEQYF.